The source of this TCR beta chain is a study of beta chain features in type 1 diabetes (dated by TCRdb to about 2018). Study-wide context: Patients and healthy donors did not differ in mean age, gender distribution, total cell number or subset yield. A total of around 110,000,000 sorted cells were examined across all samples, and RNA yield correlated strongly with the number of cells per subset. In the study, recently diagnosed type 1 diabetes patients and matched healthy donors were compared on the TCRB repertoires of their sorted circulating CD4+ T cell subsets. Regulatory and stem cell-like memory subsets were obtained from only 8 patients and roughly 8 healthy donors, while naive and central memory subsets were obtained from all 30 or so donors.

All of the isolated RNA was reverse transcribed with the High Capacity cDNA Reverse Transcription Kit, so expressed TCRB transcripts were sequenced. Deep immunoSEQ sequencing was applied to naive, central memory and regulatory T cell samples, giving an average of approximately 4 million total reads per sample. Sorted cells were lysed in RLT buffer, and RNA was extracted using DNase-treated RNeasy Micro or Mini kits according to cell number. Each cell subset was processed on its own to prevent cross-contamination, while patient and healthy donor samples were processed together. The immunoSEQ multiplex PCR was used to amplify TCRB sequences from cDNA, yielding 87-bp fragments that span the CDR3 region. Sequencing of the amplicons was performed on the Illumina HiSeq platform. In the authors' own workflow: Synthetic template baselines were used to correct PCR bias computationally, reads within Hamming distance 2 were collapsed together, and singletons that could not be merged were discarded. By aligning reads against IMGT, V, D and J genes, CDR3 length, and insertions or deletions at six rearrangement sites were assigned. Within each subset, clonotype counts were normalized to sorted cell number, and only after that were true diversity and Gini coefficients computed with the tcR R package. The overlap coefficient, calculated on TCRB nucleotide sequences, was used to quantify repertoire sharing. As a proxy for the pre-selection repertoire, out-of-frame TCRB sequences from naive cells were analyzed. What TCRdb holds here is the immuneACCESS table cut down to in-frame rearrangements. Part of the clones is not present; checked against another copy, under half of the missing clones reflect an unresolved V gene, and the others are unexplained. V, J and clone size reflect that table, while D and trimming were determined from the DNA. The sample table shows about 930,000 clones, and 15% to 20% are seen once. Of the sample, 0.02% to 0.03% falls within the top ten clones.

What the research found in general, with its limitations: Naive, central memory and regulatory TCRB repertoires appeared to be more alike among patients than among healthy donors. Type 1 diabetes patients showed a moderate but significant shortening of TCRB CDR3 length in all four CD4+ subsets. Because cDNA rather than genomic DNA was sequenced, highly expressing activated cells could have been over-represented, although no difference in activation and CD3 levels was found between groups. Because the HLA sub-analyses included only small numbers of individuals, any influence of HLA type on TCRB rearrangement was left unresolved. Fewer insertions and more nucleotide deletions at VDJ recombination sites were observed in patients with type 1 diabetes, implying thymic rearrangement abnormalities. PCR may preferentially amplify shorter templates, but because patient and control samples were amplified and corrected together, any resulting skew would affect both groups equally.

From each donor, a single peripheral blood sample of around 0.12 L on average was drawn into heparinised tubes. A BD FACSAria II was used to sort naive, central memory, regulatory and stem cell-like memory CD4+ T cells with a panel that included CD45RO, CCR7, CD25, CD127, CD95 and CD27. Every sorted population had a purity above 98%. PBMCs were isolated immediately by Lymphoprep density gradient centrifugation and stained directly without culture. To minimize batch effects, samples were stained and sorted in pairs, one healthy donor with one patient per experiment. On this clone: The specificity of this receptor is unknown. Base qualities are missing; no much larger clone stands one base away.

This clonotype was sampled from a woman aged 18-30 years in good health. Sequencing was carried out using naive CD4+ T cells from blood. Read against the paper, the sample's cell subset or site label means: true naive CD4+ T cells.

The CDR3 has the sequence CATSRERLDYNEQFF. The DNA sequence follows: TGTGCCACCAGCAGAGAGAGGTTAGACTACAATGAGCAGTTCTTC. The chain is assembled from TRBV15 and TRBJ2-1; the D segment cannot be called with confidence. The CDR3, from cysteine to phenylalanine, totals 15 residues. CDR3 DNA only is kept here, 45 bases in frame from base 1. Looking up the germline V gene (reference sequence) yields CDR1 LNHNV and CDR2 YYDKDF. Trimming costs V 0 bases and J 3 bases, and their ends lie 9 bases apart.